This is a list of T cell receptor beta chains from one sample in a study of cytotoxic CD8 clonotypes in ibrutinib-treated CLL. Only in-frame clones appear in the TCRdb table, and some are missing; sequencing was by immunoSEQ multiplex PCR. The repertoire holds under 75,000 clones, with more than 70% as singletons. Sequences were derived from PBMCs, sampled after 12 months of ibrutinib treatment. The source is a human donor with chronic lymphocytic leukemia. CDR3s include the opening cysteine and the closing phenylalanine or tryptophan. Fields, in order: V gene, J gene, clone size, D gene, CDR3 protein, CDR3 DNA. D genes are given only for firm matches. A clone size is listed for some rows: how often the clone was seen (once, few, many), or a class if it is expanded.

TRBV5-4	TRBJ2-7	NA	TRBD2	CASSYGLAGWGYEQYF	TGTGCCAGCAGCTATGGACTAGCGGGGTGGGGATACGAGCAGTACTTC
TRBV29-1	TRBJ2-2	NA	TRBD1	CSVPRQGATTGELFF	TGCAGCGTTCCCCGACAGGGGGCGACCACCGGGGAGCTGTTTTTT
TRBV7-9	TRBJ2-5	many	NA	CASSPPGFGETQYF	TGTGCCAGCAGCCCCCCCGGGTTCGGGGAGACCCAGTACTTC
TRBV5-4	TRBJ2-7	NA	TRBD2	CASSSSRTSRYEQYF	TGTGCCAGCAGCTCGTCCCGGACTAGTCGTTACGAGCAGTACTTC
TRBV30	TRBJ2-7	NA	TRBD1	CAWGRTGLFYEQYF	TGTGCCTGGGGAAGGACAGGGTTATTCTACGAGCAGTACTTC
TRBV5-1	TRBJ1-1	NA	TRBD1	CASSLTPQGAASTEAFF	TGCGCCAGCAGCTTGACTCCACAGGGGGCCGCGAGCACTGAAGCTTTCTTT
TRBV7-2	TRBJ2-5	NA	NA	CASSLIGLETQYF	TGTGCCAGCAGCTTAATTGGCCTAGAGACCCAGTACTTC
TRBV28	TRBJ2-2	NA	TRBD1	CASSFDRGRTGELFF	TGTGCCAGCAGCTTTGACAGGGGGCGCACCGGGGAGCTGTTTTTT
TRBV20-1	TRBJ1-1	NA	NA	CSAREPPVLGF	TGCAGTGCTAGAGAGCCCCCCGTTCTAGGCTTT
TRBV4-1	TRBJ1-5	NA	NA	CASSQELAGVQPQHF	TGCGCCAGCAGCCAAGAGTTAGCGGGGGTCCAGCCCCAGCATTTT
TRBV27	TRBJ2-7	few	TRBD2	CASRPSGSGLYEQYF	TGTGCCAGCAGACCTAGCGGGAGTGGTCTCTACGAGCAGTACTTC
TRBV6-1	TRBJ1-5	NA	NA	CASTRTVSNQPQHF	TGTGCCAGCACCAGGACTGTTAGCAATCAGCCCCAGCATTTT
TRBV5-1	TRBJ2-7	NA	NA	CASSLAHRGTETYEQYF	TGCGCCAGCAGCTTGGCCCATCGCGGGACAGAAACCTACGAGCAGTACTTC
TRBV7-3	TRBJ2-3	few	NA	CASGENTDTQYF	TGTGCCAGCGGCGAAAACACAGATACGCAGTATTTT
TRBV7-9	TRBJ2-3	NA	NA	CASSKGTQRGTDTQYF	TGTGCCAGCAGCAAAGGAACACAGCGGGGCACAGATACGCAGTATTTT